This entry features one T cell receptor beta chain sequence. What it recognizes is unknown. PCR primers comprised 60 Vbeta and 13 Jbeta primers. Sequencing used immunoSEQ multiplex PCR; TCRdb keeps in-frame clones, though not all of them. Among over 75,000 clones listed, roughly four fifths were seen once. This sample is drawn from a study of cytomegalovirus exposure and HLA in healthy donors. The overall study: As an earlier analysis found, roughly 170 million T cells yielded 100 million to 130 million unique TCR beta sequences.

Germline V gene data show CDR1 as SNHLY and CDR2 as FYNNEI. CDR3 length equals 12 residues. Trimming cost V 3 bases and J 6 bases, with 8 bases left between them. Overall study findings and caveats: V- and J-gene trimming of TCR beta was linked (in a later analysis) to a missense DCLRE1C variant. Analysis was performed later, and it showed HLA-associated TCR beta chains to be more clonally expanded than equally common others. According to an earlier analysis, most TCR beta V segments yielded productive rearrangements about 90% or about 30% of the time.

The source is a woman aged 18-30 years in good health and CMV-seropositive. This chain links TRBV2 with TRBJ1-1; D gene ambiguous. The sequenced sample consisted of PBMCs. This CDR3 reads CASSDPGAEAFF. The CDR3 DNA reads as TGTGCCAGCAGTGATCCCGGGGCTGAAGCTTTCTTT.